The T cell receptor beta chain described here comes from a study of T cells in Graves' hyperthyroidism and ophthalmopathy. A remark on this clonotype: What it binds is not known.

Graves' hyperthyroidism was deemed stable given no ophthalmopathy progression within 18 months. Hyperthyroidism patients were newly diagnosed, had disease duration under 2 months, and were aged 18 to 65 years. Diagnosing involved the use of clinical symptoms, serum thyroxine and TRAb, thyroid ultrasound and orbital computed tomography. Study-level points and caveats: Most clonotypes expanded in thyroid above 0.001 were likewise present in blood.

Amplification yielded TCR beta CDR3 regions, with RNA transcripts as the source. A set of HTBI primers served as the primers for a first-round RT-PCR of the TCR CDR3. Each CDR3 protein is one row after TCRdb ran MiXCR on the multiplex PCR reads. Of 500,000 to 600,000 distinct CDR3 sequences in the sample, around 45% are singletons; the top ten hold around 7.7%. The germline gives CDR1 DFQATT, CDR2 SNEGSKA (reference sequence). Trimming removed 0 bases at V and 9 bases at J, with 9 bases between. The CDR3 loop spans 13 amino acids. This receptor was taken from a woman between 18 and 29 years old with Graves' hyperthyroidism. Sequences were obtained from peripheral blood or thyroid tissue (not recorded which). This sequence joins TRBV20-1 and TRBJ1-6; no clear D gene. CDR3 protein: CSARDPTRSPLHF. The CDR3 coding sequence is TGCAGTGCTAGAGATCCGACCCGTTCACCCCTCCACTTT.